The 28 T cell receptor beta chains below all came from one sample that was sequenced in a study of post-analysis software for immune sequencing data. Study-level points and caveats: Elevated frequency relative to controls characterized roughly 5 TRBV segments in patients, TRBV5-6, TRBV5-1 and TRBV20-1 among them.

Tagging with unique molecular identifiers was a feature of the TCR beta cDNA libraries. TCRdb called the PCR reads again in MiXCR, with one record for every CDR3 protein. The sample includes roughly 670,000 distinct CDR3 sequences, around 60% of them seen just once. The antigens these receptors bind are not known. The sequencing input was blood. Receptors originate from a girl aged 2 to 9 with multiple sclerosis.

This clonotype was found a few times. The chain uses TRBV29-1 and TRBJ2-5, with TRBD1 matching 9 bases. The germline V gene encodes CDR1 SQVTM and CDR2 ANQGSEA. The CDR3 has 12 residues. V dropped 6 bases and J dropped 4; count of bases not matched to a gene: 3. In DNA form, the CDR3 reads TGCAGCGTGGGACAGGGTAGAGAGACCCAGTACTTC. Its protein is CSVGQGRETQYF.

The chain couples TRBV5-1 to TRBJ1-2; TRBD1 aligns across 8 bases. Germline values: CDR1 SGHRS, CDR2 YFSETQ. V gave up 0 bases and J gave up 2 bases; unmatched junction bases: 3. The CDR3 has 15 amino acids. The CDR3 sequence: CASSLGQGRNYGYTF. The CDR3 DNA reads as TGCGCCAGCAGCTTGGGACAGGGGAGGAACTATGGCTACACCTTC.

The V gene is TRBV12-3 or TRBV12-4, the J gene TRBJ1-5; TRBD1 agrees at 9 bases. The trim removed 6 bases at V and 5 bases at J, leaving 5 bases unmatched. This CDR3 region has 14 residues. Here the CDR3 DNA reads TGTGCCAGCAGCCTACAGGGGGCTTATCAGCCCCAGCATTTT. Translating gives CASSLQGAYQPQHF.

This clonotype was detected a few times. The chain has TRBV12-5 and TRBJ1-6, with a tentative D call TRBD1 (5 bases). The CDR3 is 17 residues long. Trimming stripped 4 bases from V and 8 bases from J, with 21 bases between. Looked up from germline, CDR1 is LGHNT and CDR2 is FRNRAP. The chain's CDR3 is CASGSTRGRIPDSPLHF. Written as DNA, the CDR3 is TGTGCTAGTGGTTCGACAAGGGGCAGGATCCCGGATTCACCCCTCCACTTT.

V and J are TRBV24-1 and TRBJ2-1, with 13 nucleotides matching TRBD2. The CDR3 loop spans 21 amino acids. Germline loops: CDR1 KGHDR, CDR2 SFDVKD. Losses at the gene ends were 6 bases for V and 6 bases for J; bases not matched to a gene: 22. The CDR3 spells CATSFPNTGHRTSGGRNEQFF. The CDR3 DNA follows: TGTGCCACCAGTTTTCCAAACACGGGACACCGGACTAGCGGGGGCCGCAATGAGCAGTTCTTC.

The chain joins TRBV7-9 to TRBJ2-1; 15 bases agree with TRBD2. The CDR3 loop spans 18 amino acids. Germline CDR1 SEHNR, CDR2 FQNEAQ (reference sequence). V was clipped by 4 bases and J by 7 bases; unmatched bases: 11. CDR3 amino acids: CASSSPGLAGGPGNEQFF. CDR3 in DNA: TGTGCCAGCAGCTCCCCCGGACTAGCGGGAGGGCCGGGGAATGAGCAGTTCTTC.

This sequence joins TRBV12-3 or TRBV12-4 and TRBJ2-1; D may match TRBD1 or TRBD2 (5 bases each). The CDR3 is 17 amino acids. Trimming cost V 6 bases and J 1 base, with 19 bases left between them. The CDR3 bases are TGTGCCAGCAGCGCTGTCGGGACGGACTTTTCCTACAATGAGCAGTTCTTC. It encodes CASSAVGTDFSYNEQFF.

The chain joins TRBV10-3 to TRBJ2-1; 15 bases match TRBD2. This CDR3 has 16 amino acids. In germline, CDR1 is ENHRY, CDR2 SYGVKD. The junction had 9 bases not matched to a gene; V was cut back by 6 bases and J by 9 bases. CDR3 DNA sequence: TGTGCCATCAGGCCCGGACTAGCGGGAGGGCCGGTTGAGCAGTTCTTC. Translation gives CAIRPGLAGGPVEQFF.

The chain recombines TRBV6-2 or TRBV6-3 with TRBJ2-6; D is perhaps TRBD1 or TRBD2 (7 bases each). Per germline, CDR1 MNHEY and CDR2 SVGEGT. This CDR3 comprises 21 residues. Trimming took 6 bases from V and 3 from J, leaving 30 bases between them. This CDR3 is CASSYGFGTETLAGGANVLTF. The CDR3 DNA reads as TGTGCCAGCAGCTACGGGTTCGGGACAGAGACTTTAGCGGGTGGGGCCAACGTCCTGACTTTC.

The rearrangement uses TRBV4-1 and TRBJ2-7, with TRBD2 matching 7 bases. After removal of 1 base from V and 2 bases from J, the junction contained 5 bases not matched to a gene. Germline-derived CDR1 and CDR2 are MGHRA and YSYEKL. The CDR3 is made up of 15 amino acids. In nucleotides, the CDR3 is TGCGCCAGCAGCCAAGCAGGTAGCGGGCCCTACGAGCAGTACTTC. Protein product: CASSQAGSGPYEQYF.

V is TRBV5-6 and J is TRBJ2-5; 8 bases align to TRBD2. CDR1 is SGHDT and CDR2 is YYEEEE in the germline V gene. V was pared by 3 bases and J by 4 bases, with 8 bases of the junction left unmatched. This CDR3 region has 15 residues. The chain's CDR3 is CASSSALAGRETQYF. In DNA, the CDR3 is TGTGCCAGCAGCTCAGCCCTAGCGGGCCGAGAGACCCAGTACTTC.

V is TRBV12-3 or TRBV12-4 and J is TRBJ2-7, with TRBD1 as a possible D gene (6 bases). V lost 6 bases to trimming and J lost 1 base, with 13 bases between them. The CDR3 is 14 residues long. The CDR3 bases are TGTGCCAGCAGAGTAACAGGGCCGTCCTACGAGCAGTACTTC. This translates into CASRVTGPSYEQYF.

CDR3 nucleotide sequence: TGTGCCAGCAGTTTAATCGGAGAGGAGACCCAGTACTTC. Its translation: CASSLIGEETQYF. V and J are TRBV27 and TRBJ2-5; D is undetermined. Germline lookup yields CDR1 MNHEY and CDR2 SMNVEV (reference sequence). V gave up 2 bases and J gave up 5 bases, with 9 bases separating them. CDR3 length: 13 amino acids.

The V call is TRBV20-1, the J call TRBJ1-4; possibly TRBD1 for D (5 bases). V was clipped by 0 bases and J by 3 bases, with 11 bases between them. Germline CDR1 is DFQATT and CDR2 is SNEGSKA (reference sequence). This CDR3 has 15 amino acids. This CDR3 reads CSARDDSRSNEKLFF. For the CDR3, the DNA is TGCAGTGCTAGAGATGACAGCCGATCTAATGAAAAACTGTTTTTT.

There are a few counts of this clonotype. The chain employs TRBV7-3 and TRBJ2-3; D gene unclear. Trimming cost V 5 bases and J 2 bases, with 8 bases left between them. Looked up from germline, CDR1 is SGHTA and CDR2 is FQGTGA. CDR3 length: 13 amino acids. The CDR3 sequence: CASSLSTTDTQYF. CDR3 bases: TGTGCCAGCAGCCTTTCGACCACAGATACGCAGTATTTT.

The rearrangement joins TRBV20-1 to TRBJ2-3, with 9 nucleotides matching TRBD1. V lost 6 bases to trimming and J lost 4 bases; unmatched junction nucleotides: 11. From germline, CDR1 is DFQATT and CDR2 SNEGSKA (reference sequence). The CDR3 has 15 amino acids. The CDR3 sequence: CSAPPGQGYSDTQYF. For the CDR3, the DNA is TGCAGTGCCCCTCCGGGACAGGGATATTCAGATACGCAGTATTTT.

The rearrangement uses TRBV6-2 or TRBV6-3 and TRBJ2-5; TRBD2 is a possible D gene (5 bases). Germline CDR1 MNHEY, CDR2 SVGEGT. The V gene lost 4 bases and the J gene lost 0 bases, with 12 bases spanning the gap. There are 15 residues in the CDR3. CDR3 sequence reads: CASSFERSYQETQYF. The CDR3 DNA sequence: TGTGCCAGCAGTTTCGAGCGGAGCTACCAAGAGACCCAGTACTTC.

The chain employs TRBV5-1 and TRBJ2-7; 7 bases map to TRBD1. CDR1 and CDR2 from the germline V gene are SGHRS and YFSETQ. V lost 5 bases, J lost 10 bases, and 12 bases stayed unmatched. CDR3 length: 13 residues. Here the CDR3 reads CASRPGQTEIQYF. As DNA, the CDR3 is TGCGCCAGCAGACCGGGACAGACGGAGATCCAGTACTTC.

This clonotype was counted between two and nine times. DNA of the CDR3: TGCGCCAGCAGCTTACTGAACACTGAAGCTTTCTTT. It is translated as CASSLLNTEAFF. The rearrangement links TRBV5-1 to TRBJ1-1; D call uncertain. Trimming removed 2 bases from V and 0 bases from J, with 2 bases in between. The germline V gene has CDR1 SGHRS and CDR2 YFSETQ. The CDR3 extends over 12 amino acids.

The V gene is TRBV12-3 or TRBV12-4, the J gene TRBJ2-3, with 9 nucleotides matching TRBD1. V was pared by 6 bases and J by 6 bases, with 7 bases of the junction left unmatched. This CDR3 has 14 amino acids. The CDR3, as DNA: TGTGCCAGCAGGGCCGGGACAGGGATGGATACGCAGTATTTT. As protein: CASRAGTGMDTQYF.

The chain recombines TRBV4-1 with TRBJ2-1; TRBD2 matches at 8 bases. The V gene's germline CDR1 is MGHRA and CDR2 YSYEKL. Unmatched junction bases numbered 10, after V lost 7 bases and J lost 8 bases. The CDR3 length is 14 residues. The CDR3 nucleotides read TGCGCCAGCACCGGGACTAGTTATGTCGATGAGCAGTTCTTC. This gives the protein CASTGTSYVDEQFF.

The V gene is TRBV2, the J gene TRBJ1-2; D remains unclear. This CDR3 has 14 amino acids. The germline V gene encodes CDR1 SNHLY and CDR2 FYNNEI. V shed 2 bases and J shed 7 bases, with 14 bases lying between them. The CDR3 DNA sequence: TGTGCCAGCAGTGAAAGCAGCGGCCTTGGTGGCTACACCTTC. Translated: CASSESSGLGGYTF.

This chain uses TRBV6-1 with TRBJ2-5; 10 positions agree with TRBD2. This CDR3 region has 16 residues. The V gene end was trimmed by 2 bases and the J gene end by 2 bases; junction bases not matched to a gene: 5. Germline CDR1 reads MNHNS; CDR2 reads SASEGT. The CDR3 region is CASSENLAGEQETQYF. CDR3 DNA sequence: TGTGCCAGCAGTGAAAATCTAGCGGGGGAGCAAGAGACCCAGTACTTC.

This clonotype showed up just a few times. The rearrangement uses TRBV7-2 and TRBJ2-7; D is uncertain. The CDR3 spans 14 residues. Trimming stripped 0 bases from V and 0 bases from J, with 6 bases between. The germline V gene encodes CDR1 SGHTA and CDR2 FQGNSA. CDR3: CASSLAEHSYEQYF. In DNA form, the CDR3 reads TGTGCCAGCAGCTTAGCCGAACACTCCTACGAGCAGTACTTC. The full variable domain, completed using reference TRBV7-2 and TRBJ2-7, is GAGVSQSPSNKVTEKGKDVELRCDPISGHTALYWYRQSLGQGLEFLIYFQGNSAPDKSGLPSDRFSAERTGGSVSTLTIQRTQQEDSAVYLCASSLAEHSYEQYFGPGTRLTVT.

The CDR3 DNA reads TGTGCCAGCAGCCCGAGGACGGTGAACTCTGGGGCCAACGTCCTGACTTTC. Its translation: CASSPRTVNSGANVLTF. The chain couples TRBV7-2 to TRBJ2-6; no clear D. The CDR3 is 17 amino acids. V lost 5 bases, J lost 0 bases, and 14 bases lay in between. CDR1 and CDR2 (germline): SGHTA, FQGNSA. The entire variable domain, with the rest obtained from reference TRBV7-2 and TRBJ2-6, is as follows: GAGVSQSPSNKVTEKGKDVELRCDPISGHTALYWYRQSLGQGLEFLIYFQGNSAPDKSGLPSDRFSAERTGGSVSTLTIQRTQQEDSAVYLCASSPRTVNSGANVLTFGAGSRLTVL.

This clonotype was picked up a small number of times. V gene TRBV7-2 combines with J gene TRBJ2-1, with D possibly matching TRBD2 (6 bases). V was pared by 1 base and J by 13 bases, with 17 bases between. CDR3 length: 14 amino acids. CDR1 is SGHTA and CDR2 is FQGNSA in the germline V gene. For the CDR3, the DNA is TGTGCCAGCAGCTTAGTTGGTGGCGGGGAAACCCAGTTCTTC. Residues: CASSLVGGGETQFF.

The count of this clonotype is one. The CDR3 is CSARGYSGGSYNEQFF. CDR3 DNA sequence: TGCAGTGCTAGGGGGTATAGCGGGGGATCCTACAATGAGCAGTTCTTC. The chain links TRBV20-1 to TRBJ2-1, with 9 positions matching TRBD2. Looked up from germline, CDR1 is DFQATT and CDR2 is SNEGSKA (reference sequence). There are 16 residues in the CDR3. Unmatched junction bases numbered 7, after V lost 3 bases and J lost 1 base.

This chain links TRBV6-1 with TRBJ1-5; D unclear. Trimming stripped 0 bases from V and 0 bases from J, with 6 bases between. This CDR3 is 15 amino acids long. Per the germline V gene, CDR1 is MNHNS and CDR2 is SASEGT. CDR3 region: CASSEARYSNQPQHF. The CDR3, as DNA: TGTGCCAGCAGTGAAGCTAGGTATAGCAATCAGCCCCAGCATTTT.